This T cell receptor (beta chain) was captured by sequencing in a study of T cells after posttransplantation cyclophosphamide. Study-wide results and limits: Recipient CMV seropositivity and CMV reactivation strongly tracked TRB clonality. TRB overlap between skin or GI tissue T cells and blood was limited.

Profiled with immunoSEQ multiplex PCR; TCRdb holds only in-frame clones, not every one. The sample contains roughly 10,000 clones, none of them singletons. Ten or more counts support this clone. Its antigen is still unknown. A marrow graft followed busulfan-fludarabine conditioning, with cyclophosphamide on days +3 and +4. Germline V gene lookup returns CDR1 SGHRS and CDR2 YFSETQ. The V and J ends lost 2 bases and 6 bases respectively, with 15 bases between them. This CDR3 is built from 15 residues. The sequence was collected from a male patient in his fifties who received an allogeneic stem cell transplant from a related donor and was CMV-positive. These T cells may partly come from the graft donor. The chain recombines TRBV5-1 with TRBJ2-1, with a tentative D call TRBD2 (6 bases). The material was PBMCs, obtained approximately 380 days after allogeneic stem cell transplant with posttransplant cyclophosphamide. This CDR3 reads CASSLGGGGANEQFF. The CDR3 region has the DNA TGCGCCAGCAGCTTAGGCGGAGGAGGGGCCAATGAGCAGTTCTTC.